This entry concerns a single T cell receptor beta chain. The target of this receptor is not known. There are no base qualities to consult, and no much larger clone falls within one base. This sample stems from a study of PD-L1 blockade in urothelial cancer (dated 2017 in TCRdb). For context, the study as a whole: All patients started therapy at some point between 2014 and 2016 and received atezolizumab 1,200 mg intravenously every 3 weeks. Blood samples were analyzed at two time points: 3 weeks after treatment start (second dose) and 6 weeks after treatment start. Pretreatment tumor samples and matched peripheral blood, collected serially before and after atezolizumab treatment, underwent TCR sequencing. About 90% of the roughly 30 patients were males with bladder-origin urothelial cancer, and about 65% of the roughly 30 reported a prior smoking history. Durable clinical benefit was achieved by nine patients but not by the remaining 20. Approximately 30 patients had pretreatment blood TCR-seq, about 25 had at least one posttreatment blood collection, and about 25 had tumor TCR-seq. Patients had an ECOG performance status of 0 or 1 and had received between 0 and 3 prior chemotherapy regimens. An exploratory multi-omic analysis was conducted of the somatic, immune and clinical correlates of response to PD-L1 blockade with atezolizumab in urothelial cancer. Whole exome sequencing and RNA sequencing of pretreatment tumors were performed alongside TCR sequencing in the same patients. Durable clinical benefit was defined as a progression-free survival longer than 6 months, and TCR features were additionally tested against progression-free survival and overall survival. A median of around 150,000 T cells and 80,000 to 95,000 unique TCRs was obtained from blood samples, and a median clonality of around 0.08 was observed.

Read against the paper, the sample's time point label means: pretreatment peripheral blood. A cohort of about 27 patients with locally advanced or metastatic urothelial carcinoma, treated at Memorial Sloan Kettering on a trial protocol, was included. Peripheral blood mononuclear cells were collected pretreatment and during treatment, with between 1 and 8 total time points obtained per patient. The Qiagen DNeasy Blood extraction kit was used to purify genomic DNA from total PBMCs and tumor samples. PBMCs were collected pretreatment and during treatment and were isolated and stored as previously described. Synthetic TCR analog templates were spiked into each PCR so that absolute template abundance could be estimated from read counts. TCRbeta CDR3 regions were amplified from genomic DNA with bias-controlled V and J gene primers using the immunoSEQ assay. Sequencing of rearranged TCRbeta segments was performed at approximately 20X coverage. The published analysis was carried out like this. Clustering was used to correct sequencing errors, and CDR3s were annotated against IMGT to assign V, D and J genes. Downstream analyses used only productive TCRbeta rearrangements and left out out-of-frame or stop-codon sequences. Clonality was calculated as one minus the Shannon entropy normalized by the log of the number of unique productive sequences. Clones differing between time points or between blood and tumor were identified by Fisher's exact test with Benjamini-Hochberg correction at adjusted p below 0.01. TCRdb carries this immuneACCESS record with in-frame sequences only. Its versions omit some clonotypes, under half of them owing to an unresolved V gene in the studies checked, with the rest unexplained. V and J calls and clone size are copied from that table; D and trimming were computed from the DNA. The table for this sample lists around 100,000 clones; 90% of them were counted only once. Approximately 1.5% of the sample is taken by the ten largest.

Results the study describes overall, beyond this receptor: Because the sample size was small (n ≈ 29) and many exploratory analyses were performed, the results are intended to be hypothesis-generating. Among patients with durable benefit, tumor-associated TCR clones showed greater expansion in peripheral blood 3 weeks after treatment started (n of about 21, p = 0.022). Improved progression-free and overall survival was associated with having pretreatment peripheral blood TCR clonality below the median.

The germline ends are 10 bases apart after V is trimmed by 7 bases and J by 6 bases. CDR3 length: 12 amino acids, cysteine to phenylalanine. CDR3 DNA is the only sequence kept; it has 36 bases, read in frame from the first base. CDR1 and CDR2 (MNHNS, SASEGT) derive from the germline V gene. Sequences were derived from PBMCs, sampled around atezolizumab (anti-PD-L1) treatment. The TCR originated in a man aged 60 to 69 with urothelial cancer. The chain is assembled from TRBV6-1 and TRBJ1-5; the best D guess is TRBD1, with 6 bases matching. The sequence in DNA is TGTGCCAGCACACAGGGCGGTCAGCCCCAGCATTTT. It specifies CASTQGGQPQHF.